One and the same sample provided the 21 T cell receptor beta chains below, sequenced in a study of long-term antiretroviral therapy in people with HIV. It was version v3.0 of the immunoSEQ assay that was run at survey level. Sequencing was performed with immunoSEQ multiplex PCR; in TCRdb, only in-frame clones are kept and a portion is missing. The table shows 20,000 to 30,000 clones, with over 65% occurring only once. Specimen: unsorted PBMCs, collected about 5 years after starting antiretroviral therapy. The receptors originated from a man in his forties or fifties with HIV.

The chain recombines TRBV5-1 with TRBJ2-1; perhaps TRBD2 as D (6 bases). The V gene lost 0 bases and the J gene lost 7 bases, with 17 bases spanning the gap. The CDR3 runs to 16 residues. The germline V gene encodes CDR1 SGHRS and CDR2 YFSETQ. This CDR3 reads CASSLASTLASNEQFF. CDR3 bases: TGCGCCAGCAGCTTGGCGTCGACGCTAGCGTCAAATGAGCAGTTCTTC.

This clone was seen only once. The chain recombines TRBV7-2 with TRBJ1-1; no reliable D call. The CDR3 is 12 residues long. V dropped 2 bases and J dropped 8 bases, with 9 bases sitting between them. CDR1 SGHTA and CDR2 FQGNSA come from the germline V gene. The CDR3 spells CASSLSAQEAFF. The DNA of the CDR3 is TGTGCCAGCAGCTTATCGGCTCAGGAAGCTTTCTTT. The full variable domain, completed using reference TRBV7-2 and TRBJ1-1, is GAGVSQSPSNKVTEKGKDVELRCDPISGHTALYWYRQSLGQGLEFLIYFQGNSAPDKSGLPSDRFSAERTGGSVSTLTIQRTQQEDSAVYLCASSLSAQEAFFGQGTRLTVV.

This chain uses TRBV11-2 with TRBJ1-6; 7 bases align to TRBD1. J gave up 8 bases and V 3 bases, and 1 base lay outside the gene matches. CDR3 length equals 13 residues. CDR1 SGHAT and CDR2 FQNNGV come from the germline V gene. Here the CDR3 reads CASSFDRDSPLHF. For the CDR3, the DNA is TGTGCCAGCAGCTTTGACAGGGATTCACCCCTCCACTTT.

The rearrangement joins TRBV9 to TRBJ2-3; TRBD1 might be the D (6 bases). V lost 5 bases and J 1 base, leaving 14 bases between the germline ends. CDR3 size: 15 residues. The germline V gene encodes CDR1 SGDLS and CDR2 YYNGEE. The CDR3 sequence is CASSDRSHGTDTQYF. For the CDR3, the DNA is TGTGCCAGCAGTGACAGGAGCCATGGCACAGATACGCAGTATTTT. The full variable domain, in which reference TRBV9 and TRBJ2-3 provide the parts outside the CDR3, is DSGVTQTPKHLITATGQRVTLRCSPRSGDLSVYWYQQSLDQGLQFLIQYYNGEERAKGNILERFSAQQFPDLHSELNLSSLELGDSALYFCASSDRSHGTDTQYFGPGTRLTVL.

This clone was seen a few times. The genes are TRBV25-1 and TRBJ1-2; 8 nucleotides agree with TRBD1. Germline CDR1 and CDR2: MGHDK and SYGVNS. V was clipped by 7 bases and J by 5 bases; unmatched bases: 12. The CDR3 consists of 15 residues. CDR3 protein: CASTPGSGGAYGYTF. CDR3 DNA sequence: TGTGCCAGCACCCCCGGATCAGGGGGCGCGTATGGCTACACCTTC.

This clone has just one count. The V call is TRBV2, the J call TRBJ1-5; D may be TRBD1 (5 bases). Germline CDR1 is SNHLY and CDR2 is FYNNEI. Trimming cost V 1 base and J 1 base, with 11 bases left between them. This CDR3 is 16 amino acids long. The CDR3 protein is CASSEGLEGSNQPQHF. The CDR3 DNA reads TGTGCCAGCAGTGAAGGCTTAGAGGGGAGCAATCAGCCCCAGCATTTT. The variable domain in full, completed from reference TRBV2 and TRBJ1-5, reads EPEVTQTPSHQVTQMGQEVILRCVPISNHLYFYWYRQILGQKVEFLVSFYNNEISEKSEIFDDQFSVERPDGSNFTLKIRSTKLEDSAMYFCASSEGLEGSNQPQHFGDGTRLSIL.

The CDR3 loop reads CAINLRNTSYEQYF. DNA of the CDR3: TGTGCCATCAACCTGAGGAACACCTCCTACGAGCAGTACTTC. This chain uses TRBV25-1 with TRBJ2-7, with D hard to call. V lost 10 bases and J 0 bases, leaving 16 bases between the germline ends. This CDR3 region has 14 residues. Per the germline V gene, CDR1 is MGHDK and CDR2 is SYGVNS.

This clone is a singleton in its sample. This sequence joins TRBV4-3 and TRBJ1-3, with D perhaps matching TRBD1 (6 bases). There are 17 residues in the CDR3. CDR1 is LGHNA and CDR2 is YSLEER in the germline V gene. V lost 1 base, J lost 0 bases, and 13 bases lay in between. The chain's CDR3 is CASSQVAGTYSGNTIYF. CDR3 coding DNA: TGCGCCAGCAGCCAAGTAGCGGGGACATACTCTGGAAACACCATATATTTT.

The gene calls are TRBV5-1 and TRBJ2-7, with TRBD2 identical over 11 bases. CDR1 SGHRS and CDR2 YFSETQ come from the germline V gene. The trim removed 0 bases at V and 6 bases at J, leaving 8 bases unmatched. The length of the CDR3 is 16 residues. Here the CDR3 reads CASSLAGLAGGAEQYF. CDR3 sequence (DNA): TGCGCCAGCAGCTTGGCCGGCCTAGCGGGGGGAGCCGAGCAGTACTTC.

This clone came up once. CDR3 loop: CASSPYRAEAFF. As DNA, the CDR3 is TGTGCCAGCAGTCCTTACAGGGCTGAAGCTTTCTTT. V usage is TRBV6-6 and J usage is TRBJ1-1; maybe TRBD1 (6 bases). This CDR3 has 12 amino acids. Germline lookup yields CDR1 MNHNY and CDR2 SVGAGI (reference sequence). V gave up 5 bases and J gave up 6 bases, with 10 bases separating them.

This chain links TRBV27 with TRBJ1-5; tentatively, D is TRBD1 (6 bases). V was cut by 7 bases and J by 0 bases, with 16 bases left in between. This CDR3 is built from 16 residues. Germline CDR1 is MNHEY and CDR2 is SMNVEV (reference sequence). For the CDR3, the DNA is TGTGCCAGCAAGCGGGACACCCCTTATAGCAATCAGCCCCAGCATTTT. Translated, it gives CASKRDTPYSNQPQHF.

The genes are TRBV2 and TRBJ1-2, with D maybe TRBD1 (6 bases). Trimming removed 3 bases from V and 2 bases from J, with 16 bases in between. The CDR3 spans 16 residues. In germline, CDR1 is SNHLY, CDR2 FYNNEI. The CDR3 region has the DNA TGTGCCAGCAGTGATTGGTACAGGGAGGCGAACTATGGCTACACCTTC. The encoded protein is CASSDWYREANYGYTF.

This sequence joins TRBV10-2 and TRBJ2-7; TRBD2 might be the D (6 bases). CDR1 and CDR2 from the germline V gene are WSHSY and SAAADI. V was trimmed by 0 bases and J by 6 bases, leaving 6 bases between them. The CDR3 loop spans 12 amino acids. CDR3 in DNA: TGCGCCAGCAGTGAGTCGGGAGGCGAGCAGTACTTC. It is translated as CASSESGGEQYF.

The chain uses TRBV28 and TRBJ1-5; TRBD1 matches at 7 bases. With V trimmed by 5 bases and J by 0 bases, 4 bases remained unmatched. The CDR3 loop spans 15 amino acids. CDR1 MDHEN and CDR2 SYDVKM come from the germline V gene. Here the CDR3 reads CASSRDRVSNQPQHF. CDR3 in DNA: TGTGCCAGCAGTCGAGACAGGGTTAGCAATCAGCCCCAGCATTTT.

The rearrangement links TRBV5-4 to TRBJ2-7; D is perhaps TRBD1 or TRBD2 (5 bases each). Trimming pared 4 bases from V and 3 bases from J, leaving 14 bases between. Germline V lookup: CDR1 SGHNT, CDR2 YYREEE (reference sequence). This CDR3 spans 14 amino acids. Here the CDR3 reads CASSPGTGDYEQYF. The CDR3 bases are TGTGCCAGCAGCCCCGGGACCGGAGACTACGAGCAGTACTTC. Combining the CDR3 with reference TRBV5-4 and TRBJ2-7 gives the whole variable domain ETGVTQSPTHLIKTRGQQVTLRCSSQSGHNTVSWYQQALGQGPQFIFQYYREEENGRGNFPPRFSGLQFPNYSSELNVNALELDDSALYLCASSPGTGDYEQYFGPGTRLTVT.

CDR3 DNA sequence: TGTGCCACCAGCAGAGATTGGGCCAGGGAGGGCAAAAACATTCAGTACTTC. Amino acids: CATSRDWAREGKNIQYF. This chain joins TRBV15 and TRBJ2-4; 7 bases align to TRBD2. V trimming: 0 bases; J trimming: 3 bases; junction bases outside the gene matches: 8. This CDR3 region has 17 residues. Germline-derived CDR1 and CDR2 are LNHNV and YYDKDF (reference sequence). Using reference TRBV15 and TRBJ2-4 for the parts outside the CDR3, the full variable domain is DAMVIQNPRYQVTQFGKPVTLSCSQTLNHNVMYWYQQKSSQAPKLLFHYYDKDFNNEADTPDNFQSRRPNTSFCFLDIRSPGLGDTAMYLCATSRDWAREGKNIQYFGAGTRLSVL.

The chain carries TRBV7-4 and TRBJ2-3; a weak D match, TRBD1 (5 bases). This CDR3 spans 15 amino acids. Germline assignment: CDR1 SGHVT and CDR2 SQSDAQ. Trimming left V 5 bases short and J 3 bases short, with 15 bases between. The CDR3 DNA is TGTGCCAGCAGCACGGAAACGGACAAGACAGATACGCAGTATTTT. Translating it yields CASSTETDKTDTQYF. The full variable domain, with the rest looked up from reference TRBV7-4 and TRBJ2-3, is GAGVSQSPRYKVAKRGRDVALRCDSISGHVTLYWYRQTLGQGSEVLTYSQSDAQRDKSGRPSGRFSAERPERSVSTLKIQRTEQGDSAVYLCASSTETDKTDTQYFGPGTRLTVL.

The CDR3 DNA is TGTGCCAGCAGTTTATCCGTTAGGGGCGCCTATAATTCACCCCTCCACTTT. Translation: CASSLSVRGAYNSPLHF. V and J are TRBV27 and TRBJ1-6; tentative D call: TRBD1 (5 bases). Per the germline V gene, CDR1 is MNHEY and CDR2 is SMNVEV (reference sequence). Trimming removed 0 bases at V and 2 bases at J, with 11 bases between. The CDR3 spans 17 residues.

In this sample, this clone turned up a few times. The chain has TRBV29-1 and TRBJ1-2; the D is unclear. From germline, CDR1 is SQVTM and CDR2 ANQGSEA. The CDR3 spans 12 residues. The V end lost 4 bases, the J end lost 7 bases, and 13 bases lay between the germline ends. For the CDR3, the DNA is TGCAGCGTTGGGTCATGGTCGGGTGGCTACACCTTC. It is translated as CSVGSWSGGYTF.

This chain links TRBV6-1 with TRBJ2-2; 8 nucleotides agree with TRBD2. V shed 7 bases, J shed 5 bases, and the junction held 6 bases outside the gene matches. The CDR3 is 14 residues long. The germline CDR1 and CDR2 sequences are MNHNS and SASEGT. This chain's CDR3 is CASTSGGGTGELFF. In nucleotides, the CDR3 is TGTGCCAGCACCTCTGGCGGGGGGACCGGGGAGCTGTTTTTT.

This rearrangement joins TRBV7-3 to TRBJ2-7, with D possibly matching TRBD2 (5 bases). CDR1 and CDR2 from the germline V gene are SGHTA and FQGTGA. The CDR3 spans 13 residues. The germline V and J ends were trimmed by 3 bases and 5 bases, with 11 bases remaining between them. Here the CDR3 DNA reads TGTGCCAGCAGCTTTTTAACTAGTCACGAGCAGTACTTC. Translating it yields CASSFLTSHEQYF.